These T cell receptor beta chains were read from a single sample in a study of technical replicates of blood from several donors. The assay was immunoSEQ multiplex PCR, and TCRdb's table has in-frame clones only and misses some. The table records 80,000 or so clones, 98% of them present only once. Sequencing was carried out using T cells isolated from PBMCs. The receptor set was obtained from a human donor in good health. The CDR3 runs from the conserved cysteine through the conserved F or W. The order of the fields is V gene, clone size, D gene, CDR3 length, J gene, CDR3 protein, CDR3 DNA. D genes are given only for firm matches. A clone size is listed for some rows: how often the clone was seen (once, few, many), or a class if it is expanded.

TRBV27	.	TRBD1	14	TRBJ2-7	CASSAYRGQYEQYF	TGTGCCAGCAGTGCCTACAGGGGGCAGTACGAGCAGTACTTC
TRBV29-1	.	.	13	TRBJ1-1	CSVPGVRNTEAFF	TGCAGCGTTCCGGGAGTCAGGAACACTGAAGCTTTCTTT
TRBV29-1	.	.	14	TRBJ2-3	CSLSVGRSTDTQYF	TGCAGCCTCTCGGTGGGGAGAAGCACAGATACGCAGTATTTT
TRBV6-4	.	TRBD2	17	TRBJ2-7	CASSDSYRGGAESEQYF	TGTGCCAGCAGTGACTCGTATCGGGGGGGCGCAGAAAGCGAGCAGTACTTC
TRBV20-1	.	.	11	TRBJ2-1	CSARNSYEQFF	TGCAGTGCTAGAAACAGCTATGAGCAGTTCTTC
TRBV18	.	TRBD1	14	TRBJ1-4	CASSPATGREKLFF	TGTGCCAGCTCACCAGCGACAGGGCGTGAAAAACTGTTTTTT
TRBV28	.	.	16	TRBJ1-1	CASSPSFRGQNTEAFF	TGTGCCAGCAGTCCCTCGTTTAGGGGACAGAACACTGAAGCTTTCTTT
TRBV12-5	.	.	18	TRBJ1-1	CASGLVPTGSTLNTEAFF	TGTGCTAGTGGTTTGGTACCAACAGGTTCTACACTCAACACTGAAGCTTTCTTT
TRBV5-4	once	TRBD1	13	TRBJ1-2	CASSLTGWGGYTF	TGTGCCAGCAGCCTGACAGGGTGGGGCGGCTACACCTTC
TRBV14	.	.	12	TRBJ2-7	CASSQRRYEQYF	TGTGCCAGCAGCCAGAGGAGGTACGAGCAGTACTTC
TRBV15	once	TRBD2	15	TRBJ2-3	CATSRHSGGTDTQYF	TGTGCCACCAGCAGACATAGCGGGGGCACAGATACGCAGTATTTT
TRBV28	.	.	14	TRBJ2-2	CASSLATYTGELFF	TGTGCCAGCAGCTTAGCGACTTACACCGGGGAGCTGTTTTTT
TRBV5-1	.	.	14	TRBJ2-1	CASSFRLAYNEQFF	TGCGCCAGCAGCTTCCGCCTAGCCTACAATGAGCAGTTCTTC
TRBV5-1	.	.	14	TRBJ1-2	CASSREDASYGYTF	TGCGCCAGCAGCCGGGAGGATGCGAGCTATGGCTACACCTTC
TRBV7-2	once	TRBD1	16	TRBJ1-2	CASSLGGQGSARGYTF	TGTGCCAGCAGCTTAGGGGGACAGGGAAGCGCTCGAGGCTACACCTTC
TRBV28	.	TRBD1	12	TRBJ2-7	CATDRGWYEQYF	TGTGCCACCGACAGGGGATGGTACGAGCAGTACTTC